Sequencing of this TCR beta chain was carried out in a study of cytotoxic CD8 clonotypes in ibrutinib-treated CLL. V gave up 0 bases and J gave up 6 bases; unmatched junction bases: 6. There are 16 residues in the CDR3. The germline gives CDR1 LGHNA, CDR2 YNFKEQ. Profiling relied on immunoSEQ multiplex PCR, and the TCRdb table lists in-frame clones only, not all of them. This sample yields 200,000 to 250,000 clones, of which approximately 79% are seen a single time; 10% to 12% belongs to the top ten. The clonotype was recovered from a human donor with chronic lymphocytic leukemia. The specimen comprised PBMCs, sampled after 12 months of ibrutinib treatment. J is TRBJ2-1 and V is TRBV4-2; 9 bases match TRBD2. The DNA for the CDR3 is TGTGCCAGCAGCCAAGATAGTCTAGCGGGGTCCAATGAGCAGTTCTTC. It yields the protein CASSQDSLAGSNEQFF.